Sequencing of this T cell receptor (beta chain) was carried out in a study of identical twins. A universal primer binding site was introduced by template switching. The final cDNA contained unique molecular identifiers. From the 5' RACE reads, TCRdb called clonotypes with MiXCR, one entry per CDR3 protein. The data hold about 340,000 distinct CDR3 sequences, with 9% to 15% observed a single time. CDR3 length equals 16 residues. V lost 5 bases, J lost 5 bases, and 12 bases stayed unmatched. This clonotype turned up a few times. The data were also submitted as part of a second study, on yellow fever vaccine responses in identical twins.

The sequencing input was CD8+ T cells sorted from blood. The receptor was isolated from a woman under 30 in good health. This chain links TRBV12-3 or TRBV12-4 with TRBJ2-5; 9 bases are a match to TRBD1. The CDR3 reads CASSPLPRDREETQYF. The CDR3 nucleotides are TGTGCCAGCAGTCCCCTGCCTCGGGACAGGGAGGAGACCCAGTACTTC.